The 17 T cell receptor beta chains given below trace back to one sample, sequenced in a study of blood T cell repertoires in COVID-19. Clones were read by immunoSEQ multiplex PCR, and TCRdb kept only the in-frame ones, dropping some. The repertoire holds fewer than 120,000 clones, 85% to 90% seen once, with about 3.5% in the top ten. Sequencing was done on a sample of peripheral blood. All receptors come from a woman aged 45-59 years with acute or convalescent COVID-19.

This chain's CDR3 is CASRTGVETQYF. The DNA for the CDR3 is TGTGCCAGCAGAACAGGGGTAGAGACCCAGTACTTC. This sequence joins TRBV12-3 or TRBV12-4 and TRBJ2-5; 7 bases are a match to TRBD1. This CDR3 is built from 12 residues. Trimming took 6 bases from V and 4 from J; bases not matched to a gene: 2.

This sequence joins TRBV27 and TRBJ2-7, with D possibly TRBD2 on 6 matching bases. Trimming removed 8 bases from V and 0 bases from J, with 11 bases in between. Germline V gives CDR1 MNHEY, CDR2 SMNVEV (reference sequence). The CDR3 extends over 13 amino acids. This CDR3 is CASARGVSYEQYF. The CDR3 DNA reads as TGTGCCAGCGCGCGGGGAGTCTCCTACGAGCAGTACTTC.

The chain is built from TRBV7-8 and TRBJ1-5; 8 bases fit TRBD1. The CDR3 is made up of 15 amino acids. Germline-derived CDR1 and CDR2 are SGHVS and FQNEAQ. J was trimmed by 5 bases and V by 1 base; bases with no gene match: 4. The CDR3 DNA sequence: TGTGCCAGCAGCTTAGGACAGGGGTCCTATCAGCCCCAGCATTTT. Translated, it gives CASSLGQGSYQPQHF.

The chain joins TRBV3-1 (or the pseudogene TRBV3-2) to TRBJ2-5, with a possible D match to TRBD1 (6 bases). V was trimmed by 6 bases and J by 5 bases, leaving 13 bases between them. The CDR3 consists of 13 residues. Germline V gives CDR1 LGHDT, CDR2 YNNKEL (reference sequence). This CDR3 is CASRLQGFETQYF. CDR3 DNA: TGTGCCAGCAGACTACAGGGATTCGAGACCCAGTACTTC.

This chain connects TRBV7-9 to TRBJ2-2; 7 bases align to TRBD1. Per the germline V gene, CDR1 is SEHNR and CDR2 is FQNEAQ (reference sequence). CDR3 length equals 16 residues. The V and J ends lost 6 bases and 3 bases, in that order; junction bases with no gene match: 10. CDR3 loop: CASSDTGTVHTGELFF. The CDR3 bases are TGTGCCAGCAGTGATACCGGGACAGTTCACACCGGGGAGCTGTTTTTT.

The chain employs TRBV5-5 and TRBJ2-2; 12 bases are shared with TRBD2. The CDR3 has 16 amino acids. J lost 5 bases, V lost 5 bases, and 7 bases had no gene match. Germline lookup yields CDR1 SGHKS and CDR2 YYEKEE (reference sequence). CDR3 DNA: TGTGCCAGCAGGCCTAGCGGGAGGGCCGTAACCGGGGAGCTGTTTTTT. Protein product: CASRPSGRAVTGELFF.

This clone has a handful of counts. The V call is TRBV3-1 (or the pseudogene TRBV3-2), the J call TRBJ1-6; maybe TRBD1 (6 bases). Trimming pared 4 bases from V and 6 bases from J, leaving 10 bases between. The CDR3 runs to 14 residues. The germline V gene has CDR1 LGHDT and CDR2 YNNKEL (reference sequence). The CDR3 DNA reads TGTGCCAGCAGCCCAACCAGGGGTAATTCACCCCTCCACTTT. It translates to CASSPTRGNSPLHF.

This clone appeared once. V is TRBV21-1 and J is TRBJ2-1; TRBD2 is taken as the D call from the table, unchecked against the DNA. TRBV21-1 is a listed pseudogene. This CDR3 is built from 15 residues. The CDR3 is CASSVPGLSTGEQFF. The CDR3 DNA is TGTGCCAGCAGCGTACCGGGACTGTCTACTGGGGAGCAGTTCTTC.

The chain couples TRBV6-4 to TRBJ1-5; D remains ambiguous. The CDR3 consists of 13 residues. The ends were cut back, 2 bases at V and 11 bases at J, with 13 bases in the middle. Germline CDR1 and CDR2: MRHNA and SNTAGT. The CDR3 DNA is TGTGCCAGCAGTGACCTTTTCCCGCGGACCCAGCATTTT. Its translation is CASSDLFPRTQHF.

V gene TRBV11-2 combines with J gene TRBJ2-7; no firm D call. The germline CDR1 and CDR2 sequences are SGHAT and FQNNGV. The CDR3 spans 11 residues. Trimming stripped 1 base from V and 8 bases from J, with 6 bases between. DNA for the CDR3: TGTGCCAGCAGCTTAGGCGTCAAGCAGTACTTC. Protein product: CASSLGVKQYF.

The chain employs TRBV5-5 and TRBJ1-4; possibly TRBD1 for D (5 bases). In germline, CDR1 is SGHKS, CDR2 YYEKEE (reference sequence). The V and J ends lost 0 bases and 5 bases respectively, with 14 bases between them. This CDR3 has 16 residues. The DNA for the CDR3 is TGTGCCAGCAGCTTGGCCCTTGGATGGGGCAATGAAAAACTGTTTTTT. Translation: CASSLALGWGNEKLFF.

The gene calls are TRBV19 and TRBJ2-2, with D perhaps TRBD1 (5 bases). Germline V gene sequence: CDR1 LNHDA, CDR2 SQIVND (reference sequence). V was trimmed by 3 bases and J by 0 bases, leaving 11 bases between them. The CDR3 spans 16 residues. The CDR3 DNA sequence: TGTGCCAGTAGTATTCTTGGGGCCGCGAACACCGGGGAGCTGTTTTTT. This codes for CASSILGAANTGELFF. Variable domain in full (rest from reference TRBV19 and TRBJ2-2): DGGITQSPKYLFRKEGQNVTLSCEQNLNHDAMYWYRQDPGQGLRLIYYSQIVNDFQKGDIAEGYSVSREKKESFPLTVTSAQKNPTAFYLCASSILGAANTGELFFGEGSRLTVL.

This chain joins TRBV5-1 and TRBJ2-1; D may be TRBD1 (6 bases). Deletions cut 2 bases from V and 7 bases from J, with 22 bases between. CDR3 size: 17 residues. Germline V lookup: CDR1 SGHRS, CDR2 YFSETQ. The CDR3 protein is CASSFGIRGADSNEQFF. The CDR3, as DNA: TGCGCCAGCAGCTTCGGTATCAGGGGCGCAGACTCTAATGAGCAGTTCTTC. Supplemented by reference TRBV5-1 and TRBJ2-1, the full variable domain reads KAGVTQTPRYLIKTRGQQVTLSCSPISGHRSVSWYQQTPGQGLQFLFEYFSETQRNKGNFPGRFSGRQFSNSRSEMNVSTLELGDSALYLCASSFGIRGADSNEQFFGPGTRLTVL.

The chain employs TRBV7-8 and TRBJ1-1; weak D call: TRBD1 (5 bases). The germline CDR1 and CDR2 sequences are SGHVS and FQNEAQ. This CDR3 spans 15 amino acids. Trimming removed 5 bases at V and 1 base at J, with 14 bases between. Here the CDR3 DNA reads TGTGCCAGCAGCGCGGGGCGGGGGACGAACACTGAAGCTTTCTTT. Its protein product is CASSAGRGTNTEAFF.

The V call is TRBV2, the J call TRBJ2-2, with D tentatively TRBD1 (6 bases). In germline, CDR1 is SNHLY, CDR2 FYNNEI. V gave up 7 bases and J gave up 2 bases, with 11 bases separating them. This CDR3 contains 14 residues. The CDR3 sequence: CASKGQTNTGELFF. DNA of the CDR3: TGTGCCAGCAAAGGACAGACAAACACCGGGGAGCTGTTTTTT.

This clone was detected once. This chain uses TRBV6-6 with TRBJ2-2, with 9 bases fitting TRBD1. The J segment lost 4 bases and the V segment lost 6 bases, leaving 9 bases of the junction unmatched. CDR1 is MNHNY and CDR2 is SVGAGI in the germline V gene (reference sequence). The CDR3 has 16 amino acids. CDR3 sequence reads: CASRTTDRGFTGELFF. The CDR3, as DNA: TGTGCCAGCAGGACAACTGACAGGGGGTTCACCGGGGAGCTGTTTTTT.

V and J are TRBV19 and TRBJ1-1, with 11 bases identical to TRBD1. The CDR3 has 15 residues. Germline values: CDR1 LNHDA, CDR2 SQIVND (reference sequence). Trimming cost V 3 bases and J 7 bases; bases outside gene matches: 7. The CDR3 DNA reads TGTGCCAGTAGTATGGGATCCGGGACAGGGGGTGAAGCTTTCTTT. Translating gives CASSMGSGTGGEAFF.